This T cell receptor (beta chain) was recovered during a study of T cell responses to AZD1222 COVID-19 vaccine. Clones were sequenced by immunoSEQ multiplex PCR, and TCRdb holds only the in-frame ones, with some missing. The table shows around 120,000 clones, with 92% occurring only once. V was shortened by 2 bases and J by 4 bases, with 9 bases between the two germline ends. This CDR3 has 14 amino acids. CDR1 and CDR2 from the germline V gene are LNHDA and SQIVND (reference sequence). Study-level points and caveats: Spike-specific TCR repertoires showed rising breadth and depth after two AZD1222 doses. In a largely white British group with more females than males, clonal diversity was possibly underestimated. Repertoire samples came only from after the peak T cell response. Baseline serostatus was positive in only a handful of AZD1222 recipients.

This clone was counted once. No antigen is known for it. The origin of this receptor is an adult in good health. The V call is TRBV19, the J call TRBJ1-3; unclear D gene. The material was peripheral blood, obtained on day 0 of AZD1222 vaccination. The CDR3 DNA sequence: TGTGCCAGTAGTATATCGATTGGCGGAAACACCATATATTTT. Translation gives CASSISIGGNTIYF.